These 14 T cell receptor beta chains were all obtained from the same sample, sequenced in a study of T-cell reconstitution after alpha-beta-depleted transplantation in children. Molecular barcoding with unique molecular identifiers was used for the TCRbeta library. In TCRdb, the PCR reads were re-called with MiXCR into one record per CDR3 protein. The sample lists roughly 280,000 distinct CDR3 sequences; approximately 10% were seen once. The sample here was peripheral blood, taken 180 days after TCRalphabeta/CD19-depleted stem cell transplant. These receptors were taken from a male patient aged 2-10 years who had a stem cell transplant for chronic granulomatous disease, so the T cells may come from the graft donor.

Of note for this clonotype: A single base separates this from a much larger clone, so it may be a read error. This chain joins TRBV5-1 and TRBJ1-2; no reliable D call. Trimming removed 0 bases from V and 6 bases from J, with 12 bases in between. Germline V gene sequence: CDR1 SGHRS, CDR2 YFSETQ. This CDR3 is built from 14 residues. As DNA, the CDR3 is TGCGCCAGCAGCTTGGCTGTGGGTTTGCATGGCTACACCTTC. It encodes CASSLAVGLHGYTF.

The sample holds many counts of this clonotype. The V call is TRBV7-9, the J call TRBJ1-1, with D possibly TRBD1 on 6 matching bases. Germline CDR1 SEHNR, CDR2 FQNEAQ (reference sequence). The V end was cut by 5 bases, the J end by 0 bases, with 22 bases between. The CDR3 runs to 18 residues. The DNA of the CDR3 is TGTGCCAGCAGCCGTTCAAATCCCCTCAGGGGTATGAACACTGAAGCTTTCTTT. Translating it yields CASSRSNPLRGMNTEAFF.

This clonotype was seen ten or more times. The chain combines TRBV4-3 with TRBJ1-1; D perhaps matches TRBD1 (6 bases). Between the trimmed V and J ends, which lost 4 bases and 4 bases, there was a span of 10 bases. The CDR3 spans 13 residues. The germline V gene encodes CDR1 LGHNA and CDR2 YSLEER. The CDR3 protein is CASSLQGGTEAFF. As DNA, the CDR3 is TGCGCCAGCAGCCTTCAAGGGGGCACTGAAGCTTTCTTT.

This clonotype was observed many times. Here the CDR3 reads CASSARTSGGLGAYNEQFF. DNA for the CDR3: TGTGCCAGCAGCGCTCGGACTAGCGGGGGCCTCGGAGCCTACAATGAGCAGTTCTTC. The chain couples TRBV7-3 to TRBJ2-1; TRBD2 aligns across 13 bases. This CDR3 comprises 19 residues. V gave up 5 bases and J gave up 2 bases; unmatched junction bases: 12. The germline V gene has CDR1 SGHTA and CDR2 FQGTGA.

Ten or more counts support this clonotype. V is TRBV28 and J is TRBJ2-1; D possibly uses TRBD1 or TRBD2 (5 bases each). Germline V gene data show CDR1 as MDHEN and CDR2 as SYDVKM. V dropped 5 bases and J dropped 4 bases, with 12 bases sitting between them. CDR3 length: 14 amino acids. The CDR3 loop is CASSPSGRYNEQFF. CDR3 coding DNA: TGTGCCAGCAGTCCCTCGGGGCGATACAATGAGCAGTTCTTC.

Here the CDR3 DNA reads TGCAGCGTTGAAGGGACAGACTATGGCTACACCTTC. Translation: CSVEGTDYGYTF. V and J are TRBV29-1 and TRBJ1-2; tentatively, D is TRBD1 (6 bases). The CDR3 runs to 12 residues. Trimming cost V 1 base and J 3 bases, with 6 bases left between them. Germline CDR1 and CDR2: SQVTM and ANQGSEA.

This clonotype was detected many times. The chain joins TRBV12-3 or TRBV12-4 to TRBJ2-5, with unresolved D. Trimming cost V 6 bases and J 5 bases, with 7 bases left between them. The CDR3 is made up of 11 amino acids. The CDR3 spells CASSSSETQYF. Here the CDR3 DNA reads TGTGCCAGCAGCTCCTCGGAGACCCAGTACTTC.

There are many counts of this clonotype. The chain joins TRBV9 to TRBJ2-7; 8 bases agree with TRBD2. CDR1 and CDR2 (germline): SGDLS, YYNGEE. With V trimmed by 0 bases and J by 4 bases, 9 bases remained unmatched. This CDR3 region has 16 residues. The CDR3 region is CASSVEDSGVSYEQYF. CDR3 DNA: TGTGCCAGCAGCGTAGAGGATAGCGGGGTGTCTTACGAGCAGTACTTC.

This clonotype was found many times. This sequence joins TRBV20-1 and TRBJ2-7; no clear D. This CDR3 region has 10 residues. V was shortened by 4 bases and J by 5 bases, with 6 bases between the two germline ends. Germline V gene data show CDR1 as DFQATT and CDR2 as SNEGSKA (reference sequence). CDR3 amino acids: CSAIFHEQYF. The CDR3, as DNA: TGCAGTGCTATTTTTCACGAGCAGTACTTC.

This clonotype has at least ten counts. This chain connects TRBV5-1 to TRBJ2-2; weak D call: TRBD1 (5 bases). V lost 4 bases and J lost 3, with 10 bases in between. The CDR3 is 14 residues long. Per germline, CDR1 SGHRS and CDR2 YFSETQ. In nucleotides, the CDR3 is TGCGCCAGCAGCCTGGACACCCACACCGGGGAGCTGTTTTTT. Translating gives CASSLDTHTGELFF.

Worth noting for this clonotype: The junction shows a germline mismatch at one end, possibly a read error. The chain recombines TRBV19 with TRBJ1-1, with D uncertain. CDR1 LNHDA and CDR2 SQIVND come from the germline V gene (reference sequence). This CDR3 has 12 amino acids. The CDR3 DNA sequence: TGTGCCAGCAGTAACGTAATCACTGAAGCTTTCTTT. Encoded protein: CASSNVITEAFF.

This clonotype was recorded many times. This chain uses TRBV12-3 or TRBV12-4 with TRBJ2-5; TRBD1 agrees at 8 bases. Unmatched junction bases numbered 5, after V lost 6 bases and J lost 5 bases. The CDR3 consists of 13 residues. The CDR3 DNA reads as TGTGCCAGCAGACACCCAGGGGGCGAGACCCAGTACTTC. It encodes CASRHPGGETQYF.

This clonotype was observed a few times. The chain recombines TRBV20-1 with TRBJ2-4, with 12 bases aligning to TRBD2. CDR1 DFQATT and CDR2 SNEGSKA come from the germline V gene (reference sequence). V was pared by 0 bases and J by 8 bases, with 8 bases of the junction left unmatched. This CDR3 contains 16 residues. The CDR3 DNA reads as TGCAGTGCTAGAGAGACGGCTAGCGGGAGGGCCTACATTCAGTACTTC. Translating gives CSARETASGRAYIQYF.

About this clonotype itself: This clone may be a read error of a much larger clone one base away. The rearrangement uses TRBV20-1 and TRBJ2-7; D may be TRBD1 (5 bases). The germline V gene encodes CDR1 DFQATT and CDR2 SNEGSKA (reference sequence). The CDR3 spans 17 residues. CDR3 nucleotide sequence: TGCTGTGCTAGAGATCCCGCGAAAAGGACAATCATAGGCGAGCAGTACTTC. Protein: CCARDPAKRTIIGEQYF.